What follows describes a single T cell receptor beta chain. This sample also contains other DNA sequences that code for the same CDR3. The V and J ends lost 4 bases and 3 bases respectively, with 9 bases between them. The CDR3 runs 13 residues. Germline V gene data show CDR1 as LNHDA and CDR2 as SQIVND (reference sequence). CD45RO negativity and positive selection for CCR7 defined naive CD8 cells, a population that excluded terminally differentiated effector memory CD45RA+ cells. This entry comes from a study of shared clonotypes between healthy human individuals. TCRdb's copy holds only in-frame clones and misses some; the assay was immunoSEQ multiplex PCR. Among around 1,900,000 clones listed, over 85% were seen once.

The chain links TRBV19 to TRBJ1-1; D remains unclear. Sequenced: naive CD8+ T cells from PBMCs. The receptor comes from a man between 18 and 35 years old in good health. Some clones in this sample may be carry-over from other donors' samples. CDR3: CASSTHRDTEAFF. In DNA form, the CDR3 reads TGTGCCAGTAGTACTCACCGGGACACTGAAGCTTTCTTT. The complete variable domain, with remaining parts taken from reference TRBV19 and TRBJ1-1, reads DGGITQSPKYLFRKEGQNVTLSCEQNLNHDAMYWYRQDPGQGLRLIYYSQIVNDFQKGDIAEGYSVSREKKESFPLTVTSAQKNPTAFYLCASSTHRDTEAFFGQGTRLTVV.